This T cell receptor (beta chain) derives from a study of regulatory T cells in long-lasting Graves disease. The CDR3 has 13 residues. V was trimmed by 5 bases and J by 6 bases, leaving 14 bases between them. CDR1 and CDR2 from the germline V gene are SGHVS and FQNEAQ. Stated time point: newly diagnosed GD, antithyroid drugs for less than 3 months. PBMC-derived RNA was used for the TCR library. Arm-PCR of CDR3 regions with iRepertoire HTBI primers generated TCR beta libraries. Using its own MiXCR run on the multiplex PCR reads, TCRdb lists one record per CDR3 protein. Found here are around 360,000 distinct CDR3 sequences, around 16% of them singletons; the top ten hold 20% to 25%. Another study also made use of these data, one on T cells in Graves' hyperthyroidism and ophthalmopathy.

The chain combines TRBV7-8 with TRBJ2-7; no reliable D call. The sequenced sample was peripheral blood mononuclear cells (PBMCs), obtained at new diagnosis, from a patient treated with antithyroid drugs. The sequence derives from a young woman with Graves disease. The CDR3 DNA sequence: TGTGCCAGCAGCCCCCTAACGGCAGGCGAGCAGTACTTC. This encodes CASSPLTAGEQYF. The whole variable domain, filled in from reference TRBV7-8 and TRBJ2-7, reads GAGVSQSPRYKVAKRGQDVALRCDPISGHVSLFWYQQALGQGPEFLTYFQNEAQLDKSGLPSDRFFAERPEGSVSTLKIQRTQQEDSAVYLCASSPLTAGEQYFGPGTRLTVT.